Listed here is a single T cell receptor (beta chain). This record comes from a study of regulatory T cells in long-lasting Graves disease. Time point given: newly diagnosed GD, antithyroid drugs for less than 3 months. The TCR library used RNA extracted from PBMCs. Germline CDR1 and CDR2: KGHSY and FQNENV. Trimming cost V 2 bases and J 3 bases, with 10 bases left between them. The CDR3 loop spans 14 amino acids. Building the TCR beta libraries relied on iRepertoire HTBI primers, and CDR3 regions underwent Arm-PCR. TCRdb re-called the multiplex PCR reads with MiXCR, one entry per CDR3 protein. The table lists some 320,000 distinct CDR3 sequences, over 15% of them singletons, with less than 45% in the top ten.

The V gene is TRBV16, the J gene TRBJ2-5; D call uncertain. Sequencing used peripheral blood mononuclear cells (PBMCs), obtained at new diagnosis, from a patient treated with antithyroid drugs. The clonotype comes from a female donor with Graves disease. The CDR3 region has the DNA TGTGCCAGCAGCCAAAGTCTAGGGAAAGAGACCCAGTACTTC. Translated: CASSQSLGKETQYF.